These 9 T cell receptor beta chains were sequenced from one sample in a study of blood T cell repertoires in COVID-19. The data were produced by immunoSEQ multiplex PCR, yet TCRdb's version contains in-frame clones alone and is incomplete. The data contain 300,000 to 350,000 clones, almost 90% of them singletons. Sample: PBMCs or T cells enriched from blood (not recorded which). The receptor source for this set is a woman younger than 45 who had been exposed to COVID-19.

This chain connects TRBV19 to TRBJ2-2; TRBD1 aligns across 9 bases. Germline V lookup: CDR1 LNHDA, CDR2 SQIVND (reference sequence). V was pared by 4 bases and J by 3 bases, with 3 bases of the junction left unmatched. This CDR3 contains 15 residues. In DNA, the CDR3 is TGTGCCAGTAGTAAGGGACAGGGTTACACCGGGGAGCTGTTTTTT. Translating it yields CASSKGQGYTGELFF.

This chain links TRBV10-3 with TRBJ1-5; 7 bases align to TRBD1. Germline-derived CDR1 and CDR2 are ENHRY and SYGVKD. The CDR3 has 14 residues. J gave up 6 bases and V 2 bases, and 4 bases lay outside the gene matches. The CDR3 spells CAISEDRVGQPQHF. The CDR3 DNA is TGTGCCATCAGTGAGGACAGGGTGGGTCAGCCCCAGCATTTT.

The chain combines TRBV27 with TRBJ2-7; 11 nucleotides line up with TRBD2. J was trimmed by 2 bases and V by 4 bases; bases with no gene match: 16. CDR3 length: 19 residues. The germline V gene encodes CDR1 MNHEY and CDR2 SMNVEV (reference sequence). In DNA, the CDR3 is TGTGCCAGCAGTTCCATCGACATTCCCACTAGCGGGGGAACCTACGAGCAGTACTTC. Translated, it gives CASSSIDIPTSGGTYEQYF.

V and J are TRBV19 and TRBJ2-5, with 9 bases aligning to TRBD1. V shed 3 bases and J 5 bases; nucleotides not matched to a gene: 4. CDR3 size: 14 residues. CDR1 is LNHDA, CDR2 SQIVND, per germline (reference sequence). The CDR3 loop reads CASSILQGAETQYF. As DNA, the CDR3 is TGTGCCAGTAGTATTCTACAGGGGGCCGAGACCCAGTACTTC.

The rearrangement uses TRBV12-3 or TRBV12-4 and TRBJ2-1; D is uncertain. The CDR3 sequence is 13 residues long. The V end was cut by 8 bases, the J end by 0 bases, with 8 bases between. CDR3 sequence reads: CASGDFSYNEQFF. For the CDR3, the DNA is TGTGCCAGCGGAGATTTCTCCTACAATGAGCAGTTCTTC.

This sequence joins TRBV12-3 or TRBV12-4 and TRBJ2-7; D remains ambiguous. The V end was cut by 4 bases, the J end by 0 bases, with 7 bases between. The CDR3 totals 13 residues. Here the CDR3 DNA reads TGTGCCAGCAGTTATTACACCTCCTACGAGCAGTACTTC. As protein: CASSYYTSYEQYF.

The chain has TRBV27 and TRBJ2-7; D possibly corresponds to TRBD1 (5 bases). This CDR3 comprises 13 residues. Trimming shortened V by 5 bases and J by 5 bases, and 13 bases separated the two germline ends. Germline V gene lookup returns CDR1 MNHEY and CDR2 SMNVEV (reference sequence). CDR3 bases: TGTGCCAGCAGTCACGCTACAGGTGACGAGCAGTACTTC. Translation gives CASSHATGDEQYF.

This chain uses TRBV5-6 with TRBJ1-5, with D maybe TRBD1 (6 bases). This CDR3 is 15 amino acids long. V dropped 4 bases and J dropped 3 bases, with 14 bases sitting between them. Germline assignment: CDR1 SGHDT and CDR2 YYEEEE. The CDR3 loop is CASSTRQANNQPQHF. The CDR3 nucleotides are TGTGCCAGCAGCACACGACAGGCCAACAATCAGCCCCAGCATTTT.

This sequence joins TRBV10-1 and TRBJ2-3; 10 nucleotides align to TRBD2. With 4 bases clipped from V and 4 bases from J, the junction kept 8 bases outside the gene matches. CDR3 size: 16 residues. Germline CDR1 is WNHNN and CDR2 is SYGVQD (reference sequence). The DNA for the CDR3 is TGCGCCAGCAGTGCCCCTCTAGCGGGAGACCCAGATACGCAGTATTTT. Translated, it gives CASSAPLAGDPDTQYF.